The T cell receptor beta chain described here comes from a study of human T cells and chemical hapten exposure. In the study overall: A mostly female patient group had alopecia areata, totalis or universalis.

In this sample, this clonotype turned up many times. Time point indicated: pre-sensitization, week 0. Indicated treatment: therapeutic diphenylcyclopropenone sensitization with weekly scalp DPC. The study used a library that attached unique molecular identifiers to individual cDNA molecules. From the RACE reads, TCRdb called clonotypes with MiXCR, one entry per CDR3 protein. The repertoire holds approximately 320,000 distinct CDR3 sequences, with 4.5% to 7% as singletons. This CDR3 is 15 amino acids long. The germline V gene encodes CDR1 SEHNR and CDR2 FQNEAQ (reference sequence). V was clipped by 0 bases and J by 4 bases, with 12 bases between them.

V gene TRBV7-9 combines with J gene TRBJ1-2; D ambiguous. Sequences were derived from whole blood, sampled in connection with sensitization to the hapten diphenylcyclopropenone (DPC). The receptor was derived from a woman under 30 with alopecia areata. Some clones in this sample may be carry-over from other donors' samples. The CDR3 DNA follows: TGTGCCAGCAGCTTAGCGGGAACAGATCGCTATGGCTACACCTTC. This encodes CASSLAGTDRYGYTF. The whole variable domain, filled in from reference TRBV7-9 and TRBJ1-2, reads DTGVSQNPRHKITKRGQNVTFRCDPISEHNRLYWYRQTLGQGPEFLTYFQNEAQLEKSRLLSDRFSAERPKGSFSTLEIQRTEQGDSAMYLCASSLAGTDRYGYTFGSGTRLTVV.